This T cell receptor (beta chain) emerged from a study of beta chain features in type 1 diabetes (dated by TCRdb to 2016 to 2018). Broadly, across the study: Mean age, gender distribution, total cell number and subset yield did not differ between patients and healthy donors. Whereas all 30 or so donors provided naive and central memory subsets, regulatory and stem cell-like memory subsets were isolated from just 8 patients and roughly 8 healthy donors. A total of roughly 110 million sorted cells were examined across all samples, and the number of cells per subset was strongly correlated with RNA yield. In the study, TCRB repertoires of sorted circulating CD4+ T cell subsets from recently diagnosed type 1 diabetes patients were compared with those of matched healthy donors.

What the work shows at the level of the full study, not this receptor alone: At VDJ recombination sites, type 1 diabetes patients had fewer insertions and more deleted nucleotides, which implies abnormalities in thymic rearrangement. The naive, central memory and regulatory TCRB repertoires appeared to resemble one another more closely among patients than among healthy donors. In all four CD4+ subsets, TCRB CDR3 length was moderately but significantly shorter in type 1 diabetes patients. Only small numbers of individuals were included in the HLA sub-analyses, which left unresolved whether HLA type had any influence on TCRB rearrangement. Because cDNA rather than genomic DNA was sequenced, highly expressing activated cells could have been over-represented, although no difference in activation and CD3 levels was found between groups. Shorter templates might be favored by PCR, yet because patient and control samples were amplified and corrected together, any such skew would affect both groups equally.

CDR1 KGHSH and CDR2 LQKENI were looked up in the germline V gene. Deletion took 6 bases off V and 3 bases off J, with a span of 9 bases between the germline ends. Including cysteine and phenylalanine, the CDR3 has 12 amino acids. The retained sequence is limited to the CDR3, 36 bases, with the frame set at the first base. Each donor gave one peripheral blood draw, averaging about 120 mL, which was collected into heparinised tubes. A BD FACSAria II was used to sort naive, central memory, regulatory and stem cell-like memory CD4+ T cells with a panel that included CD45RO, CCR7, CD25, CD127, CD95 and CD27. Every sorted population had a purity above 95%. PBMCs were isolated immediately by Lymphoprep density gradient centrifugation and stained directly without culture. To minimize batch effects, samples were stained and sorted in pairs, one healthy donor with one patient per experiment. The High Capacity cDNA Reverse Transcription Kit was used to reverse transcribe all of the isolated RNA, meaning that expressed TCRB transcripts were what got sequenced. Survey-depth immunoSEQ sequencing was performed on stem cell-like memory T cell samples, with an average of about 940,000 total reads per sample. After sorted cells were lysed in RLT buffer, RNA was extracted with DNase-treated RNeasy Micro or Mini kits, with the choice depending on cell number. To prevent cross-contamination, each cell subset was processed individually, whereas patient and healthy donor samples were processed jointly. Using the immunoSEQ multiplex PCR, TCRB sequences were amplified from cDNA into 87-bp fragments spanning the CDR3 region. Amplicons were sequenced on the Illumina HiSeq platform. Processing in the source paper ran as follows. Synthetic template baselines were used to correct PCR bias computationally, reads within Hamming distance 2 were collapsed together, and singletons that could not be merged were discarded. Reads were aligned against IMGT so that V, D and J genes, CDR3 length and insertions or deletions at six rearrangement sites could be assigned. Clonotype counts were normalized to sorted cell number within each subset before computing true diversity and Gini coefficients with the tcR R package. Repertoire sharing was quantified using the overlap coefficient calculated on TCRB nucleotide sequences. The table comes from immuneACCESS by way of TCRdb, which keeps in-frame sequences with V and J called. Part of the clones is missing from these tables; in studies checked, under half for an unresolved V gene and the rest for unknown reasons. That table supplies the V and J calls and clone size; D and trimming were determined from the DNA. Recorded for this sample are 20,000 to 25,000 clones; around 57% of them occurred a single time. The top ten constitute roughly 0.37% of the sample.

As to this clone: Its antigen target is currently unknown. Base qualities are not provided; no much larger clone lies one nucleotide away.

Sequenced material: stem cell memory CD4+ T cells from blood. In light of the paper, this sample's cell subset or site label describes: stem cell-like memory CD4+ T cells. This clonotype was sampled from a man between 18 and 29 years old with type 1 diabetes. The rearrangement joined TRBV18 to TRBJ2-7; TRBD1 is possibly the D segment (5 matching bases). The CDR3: CASSPGRYEQYF. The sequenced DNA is TGTGCCAGCTCCCCAGGGCGCTACGAGCAGTACTTC.